This T cell receptor (beta chain) was identified in a study of blood T cell repertoires in COVID-19. Only in-frame clones appear in the TCRdb table, and some are missing; sequencing was by immunoSEQ multiplex PCR. The sample has 25,000 to 40,000 clones; 91% are singletons. V was cut by 3 bases and J by 8 bases, with 7 bases left in between. This CDR3 spans 10 amino acids. The germline CDR1 and CDR2 sequences are DFQATT and SNEGSKA (reference sequence). This TCR was recovered from a human donor in a cohort sampled during active COVID-19. This chain links TRBV20-1 with TRBJ1-1; TRBD1 is a possible D gene (5 bases). Material: peripheral blood. Here the CDR3 DNA reads TGCAGTGCTAGGGGGGGGGAAGCTTTCTTT. It is translated as CSARGGEAFF.